Following are 22 T cell receptor beta chains from one sample sequenced in a study of cytomegalovirus exposure and HLA in healthy donors. With 60 Vbeta and 13 Jbeta primers, the PCR was carried out. Assay used: immunoSEQ multiplex PCR; TCRdb lists only in-frame clones, some missing. The sample table sets out 70,000 or so clones. Sequenced material: PBMCs. The receptors come from a female donor in good health and CMV-seropositive.

The chain employs TRBV6-4 and TRBJ1-1, with unresolved D. This CDR3 comprises 11 residues. Germline loops: CDR1 MRHNA, CDR2 SNTAGT. V was clipped by 6 bases and J by 5 bases, with 7 bases between them. The CDR3 DNA reads as TGTGCCAGCAGACACGGGACTGAAGCTTTCTTT. Encoded protein: CASRHGTEAFF.

This chain links TRBV4-3 with TRBJ2-2; 8 bases match TRBD2. The CDR3 runs to 18 residues. Germline loops: CDR1 LGHNA, CDR2 YSLEER. Unmatched junction bases numbered 11, after V lost 0 bases and J lost 5 bases. The CDR3 nucleotides are TGCGCCAGCAGCCAAGATGGGCGGGTTGCGGGAGGTACCGGGGAGCTGTTTTTT. It specifies CASSQDGRVAGGTGELFF.

The chain uses TRBV18 and TRBJ1-2; D remains unclear. The CDR3 spans 14 residues. Germline values: CDR1 KGHSH, CDR2 LQKENI. V gave up 0 bases and J gave up 6 bases, with 11 bases separating them. The CDR3 nucleotides are TGTGCCAGCTCACCACCAACAGTCCTTAATGGCTACACCTTC. Translating it yields CASSPPTVLNGYTF.

This chain joins TRBV6-1 and TRBJ2-5, with TRBD2 as a possible D gene (5 bases). Germline loops: CDR1 MNHNS, CDR2 SASEGT. This CDR3 region has 14 residues. Trimming took 4 bases from V and 4 from J, leaving 13 bases between them. CDR3 in DNA: TGTGCCAGCAGTGGTGAGGGTATCCCAGAGACCCAGTACTTC. Translating gives CASSGEGIPETQYF.

The V and J genes are TRBV5-6 and TRBJ1-1, with 8 bases identical to TRBD1. V lost 0 bases and J lost 9; bases outside the gene matches: 1. The germline gives CDR1 SGHDT, CDR2 YYEEEE. This CDR3 region has 12 residues. CDR3 sequence: CASSLGQGKAFF. CDR3 bases: TGTGCCAGCAGCTTGGGACAGGGGAAAGCTTTCTTT. The full variable domain, completed using reference TRBV5-6 and TRBJ1-1, is DAGVTQSPTHLIKTRGQQVTLRCSPKSGHDTVSWYQQALGQGPQFIFQYYEEEERQRGNFPDRFSGHQFPNYSSELNVNALLLGDSALYLCASSLGQGKAFFGQGTRLTVV.

V usage is TRBV28 and J usage is TRBJ2-7; 9 bases are a match to TRBD1. The CDR3 is 15 amino acids. Germline-derived CDR1 and CDR2 are MDHEN and SYDVKM. V shed 1 base, J shed 6 bases, and the junction held 7 bases outside the gene matches. CDR3 region: CASSLSLGQGLEQYF. CDR3 nucleotide sequence: TGTGCCAGCAGTTTATCCCTGGGACAGGGCCTCGAGCAGTACTTC.

J is TRBJ1-2 and V is TRBV19, with a tentative D call TRBD1 (6 bases). The length of the CDR3 is 14 residues. The V end lost 6 bases, the J end lost 8 bases, and 19 bases lay between the germline ends. Looked up from germline, CDR1 is LNHDA and CDR2 is SQIVND (reference sequence). CDR3 in DNA: TGTGCCAGTAGCGCCCCGACAGGACGGGAAGGCTACACCTTC. It is translated as CASSAPTGREGYTF.

The V and J genes are TRBV20-1 and TRBJ1-1; D gene unclear. The CDR3 sequence is 11 residues long. Between the trimmed V and J ends, which lost 2 bases and 5 bases, there was a span of 6 bases. Germline loops: CDR1 DFQATT, CDR2 SNEGSKA (reference sequence). CDR3 sequence reads: CSARPSTEAFF. CDR3 DNA: TGCAGTGCTAGACCCTCGACTGAAGCTTTCTTT.

The V call is TRBV28, the J call TRBJ2-7; possibly TRBD2 for D (6 bases). V lost 4 bases, J lost 6 bases, and 19 bases lay in between. CDR3 length: 15 residues. Germline V gives CDR1 MDHEN, CDR2 SYDVKM. The CDR3 sequence: CASSSIPIGGGEQYF. As DNA, the CDR3 is TGTGCCAGCAGTTCGATACCGATTGGGGGAGGCGAGCAGTACTTC.

The V call is TRBV18, the J call TRBJ1-4, with a possible D match to TRBD1 (6 bases). The CDR3 runs 16 residues. Between the trimmed V and J ends, which lost 7 bases and 3 bases, there was a span of 18 bases. Germline V gives CDR1 KGHSH, CDR2 LQKENI. DNA for the CDR3: TGTGCCAGCTTCCAGAACCGGCGGACAGCTAATGAAAAACTGTTTTTT. It codes for CASFQNRRTANEKLFF.

The chain carries TRBV6-1 and TRBJ2-3, with D possibly matching TRBD1 (6 bases). Trimming took off 6 bases at V and 2 bases at J, with 15 bases between the two ends. The CDR3 runs 15 residues. CDR1 is MNHNS, CDR2 SASEGT, per germline. CDR3 sequence (DNA): TGTGCCAGCAGGGGAGTGACAGGAAACACAGATACGCAGTATTTT. Amino acid sequence: CASRGVTGNTDTQYF.

J is TRBJ1-6 and V is TRBV6-5; no clear D gene. The germline V and J ends were trimmed by 1 base and 9 bases, with 13 bases remaining between them. Germline V CDR1 and CDR2: MNHEY, SVGAGI. The CDR3 sequence is 15 residues long. CDR3 loop: CASSYFAGIGSPLHF. CDR3 sequence (DNA): TGTGCCAGCAGTTACTTTGCGGGAATCGGTTCACCCCTCCACTTT.

This chain joins TRBV6-6 and TRBJ1-5; D is unclear. The CDR3 contains 13 residues. V dropped 6 bases and J dropped 5 bases, with 11 bases sitting between them. Looked up from germline, CDR1 is MNHNY and CDR2 is SVGAGI (reference sequence). This CDR3 is CASRWEEDQPQHF. The DNA of the CDR3 is TGTGCCAGCAGGTGGGAGGAGGATCAGCCCCAGCATTTT.

The chain recombines TRBV18 with TRBJ2-7, with 9 bases aligning to TRBD1. The V segment lost 4 bases and the J segment 4 bases; nucleotides outside the gene matches: 8. The germline V gene has CDR1 KGHSH and CDR2 LQKENI. CDR3 length equals 15 residues. The CDR3 sequence is CASSLAGTGNYEQYF. The DNA for the CDR3 is TGTGCCAGCTCACTAGCCGGGACAGGGAATTACGAGCAGTACTTC.

The chain recombines TRBV4-1 with TRBJ1-2; the match to TRBD1 covers 8 bases. The CDR3 covers 15 residues. Trimming cost V 1 base and J 4 bases; bases outside gene matches: 5. CDR1 and CDR2 (germline): MGHRA, YSYEKL. The CDR3 spells CASSQGTGTGYGYTF. The CDR3 nucleotides read TGCGCCAGCAGCCAAGGCACCGGGACAGGCTATGGCTACACCTTC.

Remarks on this clone: Relative to the germline gene, one junction end is altered; a read error may explain this. The genes are TRBV4-3 and TRBJ1-2, with TRBD1 identical over 8 bases. This CDR3 is 16 amino acids long. The V gene's germline CDR1 is LGHNA and CDR2 YSLEER. Here the CDR3 reads CASSPKWAGGNYGYTF. The CDR3 coding sequence is TGCGCCAGCAGCCCAAAGTGGGCAGGGGGCAACTACGGCTACACCTTC.

The rearrangement links TRBV7-2 to TRBJ2-3; no definite D call. Germline CDR1 SGHTA, CDR2 FQGNSA. CDR3 length: 13 amino acids. Trimming took 2 bases from V and 3 from J, leaving 6 bases between them. The chain's CDR3 is CASSLRPTDTQYF. The CDR3 DNA reads TGTGCCAGCAGCTTACGTCCGACAGATACGCAGTATTTT.

The chain carries TRBV7-9 and TRBJ1-1; D is undetermined. The germline V and J ends were trimmed by 5 bases and 3 bases, with 13 bases remaining between them. CDR3 length: 14 residues. Looked up from germline, CDR1 is SEHNR and CDR2 is FQNEAQ (reference sequence). The CDR3 loop is CASSHEGYDTEAFF. The CDR3 DNA follows: TGTGCCAGCAGCCACGAGGGTTATGACACTGAAGCTTTCTTT. Based on the CDR3 plus reference TRBV7-9 and TRBJ1-1, the full variable domain is DTGVSQNPRHKITKRGQNVTFRCDPISEHNRLYWYRQTLGQGPEFLTYFQNEAQLEKSRLLSDRFSAERPKGSFSTLEIQRTEQGDSAMYLCASSHEGYDTEAFFGQGTRLTVV.

The chain recombines TRBV5-4 with TRBJ2-3, with a possible D match to TRBD2 (6 bases). The CDR3 totals 18 residues. Germline V lookup: CDR1 SGHNT, CDR2 YYREEE (reference sequence). V gave up 3 bases and J gave up 5 bases, with 25 bases separating them. The CDR3 DNA follows: TGTGCCAGCAGCTCTAACATGGGACTCCCGAAAGTACGAGATACGCAGTATTTT. It codes for CASSSNMGLPKVRDTQYF.

V usage is TRBV19 and J usage is TRBJ2-7; 14 bases line up with TRBD2. The CDR3 runs to 15 residues. The V gene end was trimmed by 4 bases and the J gene end by 3 bases; junction bases not matched to a gene: 2. Looked up from germline, CDR1 is LNHDA and CDR2 is SQIVND (reference sequence). CDR3 DNA: TGTGCCAGTAGTAAGGGGACTAGCGGGAGCTACGAGCAGTACTTC. Its protein product is CASSKGTSGSYEQYF.

The V gene is TRBV2, the J gene TRBJ1-1, with 7 nucleotides matching TRBD1. The V gene end was trimmed by 2 bases and the J gene end by 6 bases; junction bases not matched to a gene: 3. The germline gives CDR1 SNHLY, CDR2 FYNNEI. The length of the CDR3 is 13 residues. The CDR3 DNA sequence: TGTGCCAGCAGTGAAATAACAGGGGCTGAAGCTTTCTTT. Amino acids: CASSEITGAEAFF.

The DNA for the CDR3 is TGTGCCAGCAGTTTCGGGCGGGTCTCCTACGAGCAGTACTTC. It codes for CASSFGRVSYEQYF. The rearrangement joins TRBV28 to TRBJ2-7; a possible D gene is TRBD2 (5 bases). Germline loops: CDR1 MDHEN, CDR2 SYDVKM. CDR3 size: 14 residues. With 3 bases removed from V and 0 bases from J, the gap between germline ends came to 9 bases.